A single sample gave rise to the 23 T cell receptor beta chains below, sequenced in a study of CD8+ T cells in alopecia areata. Treatment of the sample: oral pan-JAK inhibitor, 5-10 mg twice daily. It was cDNA, reverse transcribed from extracted RNA, that served as the sequencing template. Repertoires were generated with immunoSEQ multiplex PCR, while TCRdb's copy carries only in-frame clones and drops some. The sample has under 200,000 clones, around 60% seen once. The sequences come from CD4+ T cells sorted from blood, collected at week 24, from a patient treated with tofacitinib. These receptors came from a human donor with alopecia areata.

This clone was found a few times. This chain links TRBV25-1 with TRBJ2-6, with D unresolved. Germline CDR1 is MGHDK and CDR2 is SYGVNS. The CDR3 contains 12 residues. Trimming removed 4 bases from V and 2 bases from J, with 0 bases in between. Here the CDR3 reads CASSAGANVLTF. The CDR3 DNA reads as TGTGCCAGCAGTGCTGGGGCCAACGTCCTGACTTTC.

V gene TRBV29-1 combines with J gene TRBJ2-5; D is possibly TRBD2 (6 bases). With 3 bases removed from V and 9 bases from J, the gap between germline ends came to 17 bases. The germline V gene encodes CDR1 SQVTM and CDR2 ANQGSEA. The CDR3 extends over 13 amino acids. The CDR3 loop reads CSVEKGGIAAQYF. In DNA, the CDR3 is TGCAGCGTTGAGAAGGGTGGAATAGCGGCCCAGTACTTC. Supplemented by reference TRBV29-1 and TRBJ2-5, the full variable domain reads SAVISQKPSRDICQRGTSLTIQCQVDSQVTMMFWYRQQPGQSLTLIATANQGSEATYESGFVIDKFPISRPNLTFSTLTVSNMSPEDSSIYLCSVEKGGIAAQYFGPGTRLLVL.

The chain recombines TRBV29-1 with TRBJ2-5; 14 nucleotides agree with TRBD2. J was trimmed by 5 bases and V by 6 bases; bases with no gene match: 11. CDR3 size: 16 residues. Germline V lookup: CDR1 SQVTM, CDR2 ANQGSEA. For the CDR3, the DNA is TGCAGCGTCCTTGGACTAGCGGGGGGCGTAATGGAGACCCAGTACTTC. Translation gives CSVLGLAGGVMETQYF.

This clone has just a few counts. The rearrangement uses TRBV29-1 and TRBJ1-1, with D possibly TRBD1 on 5 matching bases. Per the germline V gene, CDR1 is SQVTM and CDR2 is ANQGSEA. The CDR3 loop spans 13 amino acids. Trimming removed 4 bases from V and 5 bases from J, with 14 bases in between. CDR3 DNA sequence: TGCAGCGTTGTCGGGGCAGGGTGGACTGAAGCTTTCTTT. Translation: CSVVGAGWTEAFF.

The V call is TRBV5-6, the J call TRBJ1-6; D might be TRBD1 (5 bases). The V gene's germline CDR1 is SGHDT and CDR2 YYEEEE. The CDR3 covers 15 residues. With 1 base removed from V and 6 bases from J, the gap between germline ends came to 11 bases. Here the CDR3 DNA reads TGTGCCAGCAGCTTGAGGGGCGCGAGTAATTCACCCCTCCACTTT. This codes for CASSLRGASNSPLHF.

The gene calls are TRBV6-5 and TRBJ1-6, with D hard to call. The CDR3 extends over 14 amino acids. V lost 5 bases to trimming and J lost 7 bases, with 12 bases between them. Germline loops: CDR1 MNHEY, CDR2 SVGAGI. The CDR3 reads CASSLAQSNSPLHF. The CDR3, as DNA: TGTGCCAGCAGTCTCGCACAGTCCAATTCACCCCTCCACTTT.

This chain joins TRBV20-1 and TRBJ2-3; unclear D gene. The CDR3 loop spans 11 amino acids. Per germline, CDR1 DFQATT and CDR2 SNEGSKA (reference sequence). Trimming took off 3 bases at V and 7 bases at J, with 8 bases between the two ends. The CDR3 nucleotides are TGCAGTGCTAGCCCCCAGCATACGCAGTATTTT. It codes for CSASPQHTQYF.

This clone appeared a few times. The CDR3 spells CASSHLGLGNTEAFF. Here the CDR3 DNA reads TGCGCCAGCAGCCATCTCGGACTGGGGAACACTGAAGCTTTCTTT. The J gene is TRBJ1-1, the V gene TRBV4-1; no reliable D call. The V and J ends lost 3 bases and 1 base respectively, with 12 bases between them. CDR1 and CDR2 from the germline V gene are MGHRA and YSYEKL. The CDR3 contains 15 residues.

The V gene is TRBV29-1, the J gene TRBJ2-5; 8 nucleotides align to TRBD1. Trimming cost V 8 bases and J 4 bases; bases outside gene matches: 6. The CDR3 runs to 12 residues. Germline V lookup: CDR1 SQVTM, CDR2 ANQGSEA. CDR3 sequence reads: CSFRTGLETQYF. CDR3 DNA: TGCAGCTTCCGGACAGGGCTAGAGACCCAGTACTTC. Using reference TRBV29-1 and TRBJ2-5 for the parts outside the CDR3, the full variable domain is SAVISQKPSRDICQRGTSLTIQCQVDSQVTMMFWYRQQPGQSLTLIATANQGSEATYESGFVIDKFPISRPNLTFSTLTVSNMSPEDSSIYLCSFRTGLETQYFGPGTRLLVL.

This clone was found a few times. The chain uses TRBV2 and TRBJ2-3; tentatively, D is TRBD1 (6 bases). CDR3 size: 13 residues. V gave up 8 bases and J gave up 2 bases, with 11 bases separating them. In germline, CDR1 is SNHLY, CDR2 FYNNEI. CDR3 bases: TGTGCCAGCGTGGGACACCTCACAGATACGCAGTATTTT. Its translation is CASVGHLTDTQYF.

The chain is built from TRBV29-1 and TRBJ1-2; 8 bases match TRBD1. The CDR3 extends over 13 amino acids. Germline V gene data show CDR1 as SQVTM and CDR2 as ANQGSEA. V shed 1 base, J shed 6 bases, and the junction held 4 bases outside the gene matches. CDR3 region: CSVEVNRGDGYTF. As DNA, the CDR3 is TGCAGCGTTGAAGTAAACAGGGGGGATGGCTACACCTTC.

V is TRBV10-3 and J is TRBJ2-7; D ambiguous. The CDR3 is 12 residues long. The V gene lost 0 bases and the J gene lost 5 bases, with 5 bases spanning the gap. Germline CDR1 reads ENHRY; CDR2 reads SYGVKD. This chain's CDR3 is CAISESGHEQYF. CDR3 nucleotides: TGTGCCATCAGTGAGTCTGGACACGAGCAGTACTTC.

This clone was counted only a few times. The chain recombines TRBV29-1 with TRBJ1-1; D remains ambiguous. V was shortened by 2 bases and J by 1 base, with 11 bases between the two germline ends. This CDR3 contains 14 residues. CDR1 SQVTM and CDR2 ANQGSEA come from the germline V gene. The CDR3: CSVEPRLKNTEAFF. The DNA of the CDR3 is TGCAGCGTTGAACCCAGACTCAAGAACACTGAAGCTTTCTTT.

The chain couples TRBV5-1 to TRBJ1-1, with unresolved D. CDR3 length: 14 amino acids. V was clipped by 0 bases and J by 7 bases, with 13 bases between them. The germline V gene has CDR1 SGHRS and CDR2 YFSETQ. The CDR3 loop reads CASSLDQVWGEAFF. The CDR3 DNA sequence: TGCGCCAGCAGCTTGGATCAGGTCTGGGGTGAAGCTTTCTTT.

This chain links TRBV5-6 with TRBJ1-5; TRBD1 matches at 9 bases. Unmatched junction bases numbered 2, after V lost 1 base and J lost 6 bases. The CDR3 contains 14 residues. The germline V gene encodes CDR1 SGHDT and CDR2 YYEEEE. The CDR3 nucleotides read TGTGCCAGCAGCTTGTTACAGGGGGCTCAGCCCCAGCATTTT. Translation: CASSLLQGAQPQHF.

The V and J genes are TRBV20-1 and TRBJ2-1; 7 nucleotides agree with TRBD2. This CDR3 comprises 11 residues. V was pared by 3 bases and J by 9 bases, with 2 bases of the junction left unmatched. Germline CDR1 and CDR2: DFQATT and SNEGSKA (reference sequence). The CDR3 region is CSARTSLEQFF. The CDR3 DNA reads as TGCAGTGCTAGGACTAGCCTTGAGCAGTTCTTC.

This clone was seen more than once but under ten times. The chain has TRBV29-1 and TRBJ1-5, with D tentatively TRBD1 (5 bases). The ends were cut back, 6 bases at V and 2 bases at J, with 11 bases in the middle. Germline V CDR1 and CDR2: SQVTM, ANQGSEA. This CDR3 spans 13 amino acids. In DNA, the CDR3 is TGCAGCGTCCAGGGACGGGGCAATCAGCCCCAGCATTTT. Its protein product is CSVQGRGNQPQHF.

The V gene is TRBV5-1, the J gene TRBJ2-7; D not resolved. The ends were cut back, 5 bases at V and 0 bases at J, with 9 bases in the middle. Germline V lookup: CDR1 SGHRS, CDR2 YFSETQ. There are 13 residues in the CDR3. CDR3 bases: TGCGCCAGCAGACCCGCAGGCTCCTACGAGCAGTACTTC. This sequence encodes CASRPAGSYEQYF.

The chain links TRBV11-3 to TRBJ2-1; D is perhaps TRBD1 or TRBD2 (6 bases each). This CDR3 is built from 17 residues. Germline V gene lookup returns CDR1 SGHNT and CDR2 YENEEA. V lost 2 bases and J 8 bases, leaving 22 bases between the germline ends. CDR3 sequence: CASSLPWREQGVDEQFF. CDR3 nucleotide sequence: TGTGCCAGCAGCTTACCTTGGAGGGAACAGGGCGTCGATGAGCAGTTCTTC. The full variable domain, completed using reference TRBV11-3 and TRBJ2-1, is EAGVVQSPRYKIIEKKQPVAFWCNPISGHNTLYWYLQNLGQGPELLIRYENEEAVDDSQLPKDRFSAERLKGVDSTLKIQPAELGDSAVYLCASSLPWREQGVDEQFFGPGTRLTVL.

Details on this clone: A read error is the likely source, as a far larger clone sits one nucleotide away. The V gene is TRBV28, the J gene TRBJ2-7, with 9 bases identical to TRBD1. This CDR3 has 14 amino acids. V gave up 6 bases and J gave up 2 bases; unmatched junction bases: 5. Germline V gives CDR1 MDHEN, CDR2 SYDVKM. For the CDR3, the DNA is TGTGCCAGCAGCTCCGGGACAGGGCCCTACGAGCAGTACTTC. Translating it yields CASSSGTGPYEQYF.

The chain employs TRBV4-1 and TRBJ1-2; D unclear. Germline CDR1 and CDR2: MGHRA and YSYEKL. V was cut by 0 bases and J by 3 bases, with 11 bases left in between. The CDR3 is 15 amino acids. This CDR3 reads CASSQDLGRDYGYTF. In DNA, the CDR3 is TGCGCCAGCAGCCAAGATCTGGGTAGGGACTATGGCTACACCTTC.

The chain is built from TRBV28 and TRBJ2-5; possibly TRBD2 for D (5 bases). Trimming cost V 5 bases and J 7 bases, with 17 bases left between them. CDR3 length: 14 amino acids. Germline assignment: CDR1 MDHEN and CDR2 SYDVKM. CDR3 sequence (DNA): TGTGCCAGCAGTCGGTCGACTACTCGAAGGACCCAGTACTTC. It codes for CASSRSTTRRTQYF.

J is TRBJ1-1 and V is TRBV7-8, with TRBD1 identical over 10 bases. V dropped 5 bases and J dropped 4; count of bases not matched to a gene: 7. Germline CDR1 SGHVS, CDR2 FQNEAQ. CDR3 length: 15 amino acids. The CDR3 protein is CASSPRQGASTEAFF. As DNA, the CDR3 is TGTGCCAGCAGCCCCAGACAGGGGGCTAGCACTGAAGCTTTCTTT.